A selection of T cell receptor beta chains follows, all from one sample in a study of cytomegalovirus exposure and HLA in healthy donors. Here immunoSEQ multiplex PCR was the method, and the copy in TCRdb shows in-frame clones only, minus some. The sample has 90,000 to 110,000 clones; 9.5% to 15% are singletons. Specimen: PBMCs. The receptors were sampled from a man between 35 and 55 years old in good health and CMV-seropositive. Both conserved end residues are part of each CDR3. A D gene is named only where the DNA matches it firmly. Clone size is not always given. Where it is, it says once, few, many or a class for expanded clones.

NA | 13 | TRBJ2-7 | TRBV27 | TRBD1 | CATLDRLSYEQYF | TGTGCCACCCTGGACAGGCTTTCCTACGAGCAGTACTTC
NA | 14 | TRBJ1-3 | TRBV28 | TRBD1 | CASSPRGLGNTIYF | TGTGCCAGCAGTCCGAGGGGGCTTGGAAACACCATATATTTT
NA | 14 | TRBJ2-7 | TRBV6-5 | NA | CASSYSQGSYEQYF | TGTGCCAGCAGTTACTCTCAGGGCTCCTACGAGCAGTACTTC
NA | 15 | TRBJ2-1 | TRBV9 | TRBD2 | CASSEGGLAGNEQFF | TGTGCCAGCAGCGAGGGAGGGCTAGCAGGCAATGAGCAGTTCTTC
few | 14 | TRBJ2-7 | TRBV10-3 | TRBD2 | CATRLAGLSHEQYF | TGTGCCACAAGACTAGCGGGACTGTCCCACGAGCAGTACTTC
NA | 15 | TRBJ1-1 | TRBV27 | NA | CASSGWGTGNTEAFF | TGTGCCAGCAGCGGTTGGGGGACTGGGAACACTGAAGCTTTCTTT
few | 15 | TRBJ2-3 | TRBV19 | NA | CASSIGVGAADTQYF | TGTGCCAGTAGTATCGGTGTTGGAGCGGCAGATACGCAGTATTTT
NA | 15 | TRBJ2-7 | TRBV6-5 | TRBD2 | CASSYSRGRRNEQYF | TGTGCCAGCAGTTACTCGCGCGGGAGACGAAACGAGCAGTACTTC
few | 14 | TRBJ2-7 | TRBV7-6 | NA | CASSLGGTPYEQYF | TGTGCCAGCAGCTTAGGCGGAACCCCCTACGAGCAGTACTTC
NA | 12 | TRBJ2-7 | TRBV6-5 | NA | CASSYDGTGTYF | TGTGCCAGCAGTTACGACGGTACCGGGACTTACTTC
NA | 14 | TRBJ2-3 | TRBV19 | TRBD2 | CASIGAGAPDTQYF | TGTGCCAGTATCGGGGCGGGAGCGCCAGATACGCAGTATTTT
few | 17 | TRBJ1-1 | TRBV28 | TRBD1 | CASGIPGQGAPSTEAFF | TGTGCCAGCGGGATTCCGGGACAGGGGGCCCCATCGACTGAAGCTTTCTTT
NA | 16 | TRBJ2-5 | TRBV5-6 | TRBD2 | CASSLLSSGRPETQYF | TGTGCCAGCAGCTTGTTGTCTAGCGGGAGGCCCGAGACCCAGTACTTC
few | 15 | TRBJ2-3 | TRBV5-1 | TRBD2 | CASSLERGRGDTQYF | TGCGCCAGCAGCTTGGAACGCGGGAGAGGAGATACGCAGTATTTT
NA | 13 | TRBJ1-2 | TRBV10-3 | NA | CAVQGRMFDGYTF | TGTGCCGTCCAGGGTAGAATGTTTGATGGCTACACCTTC
NA | 13 | TRBJ1-1 | TRBV15 | TRBD1 | CATGAGGNTEAFF | TGTGCCACCGGGGCAGGGGGGAACACTGAAGCTTTCTTT
few | 19 | TRBJ2-2 | TRBV10-3 | TRBD2 | CAISEMGGAHASNTGELFF | TGTGCCATCAGTGAGATGGGAGGGGCCCACGCCTCGAACACCGGGGAGCTGTTTTTT
few | 16 | TRBJ2-1 | TRBV12-5 | TRBD1 | CASGLDAGQGTNEQFF | TGTGCTAGTGGTTTGGATGCGGGACAGGGTACCAATGAGCAGTTCTTC
few | 11 | TRBJ2-2 | TRBV7-9 | NA | CASSEEGELFF | TGTGCCAGCAGCGAGGAGGGAGAGCTGTTTTTT
few | 13 | TRBJ2-5 | TRBV7-7 | NA | CASSLGSQETQYF | TGTGCCAGCAGCCTAGGGAGTCAAGAGACCCAGTACTTC